One TCR beta chain is described in this entry. This record belongs to a study of blood T cells in healthy people across ages. A J-beta primer mix and a sample-barcoded 5' primer were used in a second PCR of about 7 to 11 cycles. Each CDR3 protein is one row after TCRdb ran MiXCR on the 5' RACE reads. Of 1.5 million to 2 million distinct CDR3 sequences detected, around 36% appear once; the ten largest clones hold over 9%. This CDR3 has 13 residues. Unmatched junction bases numbered 8, after V lost 8 bases and J lost 7 bases. Per the germline V gene, CDR1 is LNHDA and CDR2 is SQIVND (reference sequence).

The clonotype originates from a woman in her 30s in good health. The V gene is TRBV19, the J gene TRBJ1-5; 7 nucleotides match TRBD1. What was sequenced was blood. CDR3 bases: TGTGCCAGTCAGGGAACAGGGGAACAGCCCCAGCATTTT. Protein sequence: CASQGTGEQPQHF.